What follows are 22 T cell receptor beta chains derived from one specimen sequenced in a study of cytomegalovirus exposure and HLA in healthy donors. Amplification used 60 Vbeta primers and 13 Jbeta primers. Clones were sequenced by immunoSEQ multiplex PCR, and TCRdb holds only the in-frame ones, with some missing. Of 200,000 to 250,000 clones listed, 82% are singletons. Sequencing input: PBMCs. The receptor set was obtained from a woman between 35 and 50 years old in good health and CMV-seronegative.

This clone was picked up a small number of times. The V gene is TRBV28, the J gene TRBJ2-2; 8 positions match TRBD2. Germline V gene data show CDR1 as MDHEN and CDR2 as SYDVKM. Trimming removed 6 bases from V and 4 bases from J; junction bases left unmatched: 13. The CDR3 is made up of 17 amino acids. In nucleotides, the CDR3 is TGTGCCAGCAGGGGAGATAGCGGGATTAGGCGCACCGGGGAGCTGTTTTTT. This codes for CASRGDSGIRRTGELFF.

This clone appeared a few times. The chain is built from TRBV7-6 and TRBJ2-7, with TRBD1 matching over 9 bases. The germline gives CDR1 SGHVS, CDR2 FNYEAQ. CDR3 length: 14 residues. V was clipped by 5 bases and J by 2 bases; unmatched bases: 4. CDR3 nucleotide sequence: TGTGCCAGCAGCATCGGGACAGGGACCTACGAGCAGTACTTC. Translated, it gives CASSIGTGTYEQYF.

V is TRBV10-2 and J is TRBJ1-5, with 8 nucleotides matching TRBD1. The CDR3 is made up of 15 amino acids. Losses at the gene ends were 5 bases for V and 4 bases for J; bases not matched to a gene: 7. The germline V gene encodes CDR1 WSHSY and CDR2 SAAADI. This chain's CDR3 is CASSSAGQVNQPQHF. The DNA of the CDR3 is TGCGCCAGCAGTAGCGCGGGACAGGTAAATCAGCCCCAGCATTTT.

The chain carries TRBV10-2 and TRBJ2-6, with 11 bases that match TRBD1. J was trimmed by 2 bases and V by 11 bases; bases with no gene match: 8. The CDR3 contains 16 residues. CDR1 WSHSY and CDR2 SAAADI come from the germline V gene. This CDR3 is CALRGTGGPGANVLTF. The CDR3 region has the DNA TGCGCCCTGCGAGGGACAGGGGGTCCTGGGGCCAACGTCCTGACTTTC.

The chain couples TRBV19 to TRBJ1-1, with D perhaps TRBD1 (5 bases). With 6 bases removed from V and 4 bases from J, the gap between germline ends came to 12 bases. The CDR3 is 13 residues long. CDR1 LNHDA and CDR2 SQIVND come from the germline V gene (reference sequence). The CDR3, as DNA: TGTGCCAGTAGGGCGGGGGTTGCCACTGAAGCTTTCTTT. Amino acid sequence: CASRAGVATEAFF.

The chain uses TRBV27 and TRBJ2-7, with 8 nucleotides matching TRBD1. The length of the CDR3 is 15 residues. Unmatched junction bases numbered 3, after V lost 2 bases and J lost 0 bases. The germline V gene encodes CDR1 MNHEY and CDR2 SMNVEV (reference sequence). The CDR3 sequence is CASSLTGGPSYEQYF. Written as DNA, the CDR3 is TGTGCCAGCAGTTTAACAGGGGGTCCCTCCTACGAGCAGTACTTC.

The chain recombines TRBV5-6 with TRBJ1-1; TRBD1 matches at 8 bases. The CDR3 extends over 16 amino acids. Trimming cost V 5 bases and J 0 bases; bases outside gene matches: 9. Germline V gene sequence: CDR1 SGHDT, CDR2 YYEEEE. The CDR3 DNA sequence: TGTGCCAGCAGTTTGTCCCCGACAGGGGTGAACACTGAAGCTTTCTTT. Protein: CASSLSPTGVNTEAFF.

The J gene is TRBJ2-7, the V gene TRBV2; a weak D match, TRBD1 (5 bases). CDR3 length: 13 residues. Trimming cost V 3 bases and J 4 bases, with 10 bases left between them. Germline V lookup: CDR1 SNHLY, CDR2 FYNNEI. CDR3 protein: CASSDPDTYEQYF. The CDR3 DNA follows: TGTGCCAGCAGTGACCCGGACACTTACGAGCAGTACTTC.

The CDR3 bases are TGTGCCAGCAGCTCTACAGATTACAATGAGCAGTTCTTC. Its protein product is CASSSTDYNEQFF. This chain uses TRBV7-3 with TRBJ2-1; D not resolved. The CDR3 runs 13 residues. Trimming shortened V by 4 bases and J by 4 bases, and 8 bases separated the two germline ends. In germline, CDR1 is SGHTA, CDR2 FQGTGA.

In its sample, this clone was seen once. The chain links TRBV7-9 to TRBJ1-2; TRBD1 might be the D (6 bases). Trimming took 5 bases from V and 4 from J, leaving 17 bases between them. Germline values: CDR1 SEHNR, CDR2 FQNEAQ (reference sequence). This CDR3 contains 15 residues. CDR3 loop: CASSQYIGGSYGYTF. The CDR3 bases are TGTGCCAGCAGCCAATATATAGGGGGAAGCTATGGCTACACCTTC.

The chain employs TRBV5-1 and TRBJ1-5; TRBD1 agrees at 7 bases. After removal of 0 bases from V and 6 bases from J, the junction contained 3 bases not matched to a gene. The length of the CDR3 is 14 residues. Germline V lookup: CDR1 SGHRS, CDR2 YFSETQ. CDR3 in DNA: TGCGCCAGCAGCTTGGGACAGGGTGTTCAGCCCCAGCATTTT. This translates into CASSLGQGVQPQHF.

The rearrangement joins TRBV5-1 to TRBJ1-4; D is unresolved. The CDR3 has 14 amino acids. Germline assignment: CDR1 SGHRS and CDR2 YFSETQ. Trimming took 1 base from V and 8 from J, leaving 12 bases between them. CDR3 amino acids: CASSLYGITEKLFF. CDR3 sequence (DNA): TGCGCCAGCAGCTTGTACGGGATTACGGAAAAACTGTTTTTT.

V is TRBV5-1 and J is TRBJ2-5; a possible D gene is TRBD1 (6 bases). The J call may be mistaken, given a closer DNA end match to TRBJ2-7. CDR3 length: 15 residues. CDR1 SGHRS and CDR2 YFSETQ come from the germline V gene. CDR3: CASSLGTGPSYEQYF. CDR3 sequence (DNA): TGCGCCAGCAGCTTGGGAACAGGGCCTTCCTACGAGCAGTACTTC.

The gene calls are TRBV7-9 and TRBJ2-1; TRBD1 agrees at 7 bases. Germline loops: CDR1 SEHNR, CDR2 FQNEAQ (reference sequence). Trimming at V came to 4 bases and at J to 1 base, leaving 7 bases not matched to a gene. This CDR3 is built from 16 residues. The CDR3 nucleotides read TGTGCCAGCAGCTCACCAGCACAGGGGTCCTACAATGAGCAGTTCTTC. Protein: CASSSPAQGSYNEQFF.

This chain links TRBV30 with TRBJ2-1; TRBD2 agrees at 8 bases. The CDR3 sequence is 16 residues long. V lost 0 bases to trimming and J lost 5 bases; unmatched junction nucleotides: 9. Germline lookup yields CDR1 GTSNPN and CDR2 SVGIG (reference sequence). CDR3 in DNA: TGTGCCTGGAGTGTTCCTAGCGGGTTTGGGGACAATGAGCAGTTCTTC. The encoded protein is CAWSVPSGFGDNEQFF.

The chain uses TRBV6-5 and TRBJ2-3, with a possible D match to TRBD2 (6 bases). Looked up from germline, CDR1 is MNHEY and CDR2 is SVGAGI. Deletions cut 6 bases from V and 6 bases from J, with 13 bases between. This CDR3 contains 13 residues. CDR3 in amino acids: CASSLARSDTQYF. The CDR3 DNA follows: TGTGCCAGCAGCCTAGCGCGCTCTGATACGCAGTATTTT.

Turning to this clone: A junction end diverges from the germline sequence, so it may reflect a read error. The V and J genes are TRBV7-9 and TRBJ1-1; D is perhaps TRBD1 (5 bases). Looked up from germline, CDR1 is SEHNR and CDR2 is FQNEAQ (reference sequence). This CDR3 spans 14 amino acids. In nucleotides, the CDR3 is TGTTCCAGCAGCGAGGACACAGCCATCCCTGAAGCTTTCTTT. This translates into CSSSEDTAIPEAFF.

V and J are TRBV6-4 and TRBJ2-2; 8 nucleotides line up with TRBD2. The length of the CDR3 is 14 residues. Per germline, CDR1 MRHNA and CDR2 SNTAGT. The junction had 6 bases not matched to a gene; V was cut back by 8 bases and J by 4 bases. The CDR3, as DNA: TGTGCCAGCTCCGAGCGGGAGAGCACCGGGGAGCTGTTTTTT. Its protein is CASSERESTGELFF.

The CDR3 region has the DNA TGTGCCAGTAGTATGAGGGCGCCTAGCGGGAGAGTATCGGAGACCCAGTACTTC. Its translation is CASSMRAPSGRVSETQYF. The chain carries TRBV19 and TRBJ2-5; TRBD2 aligns across 10 bases. J gave up 5 bases and V 3 bases, and 15 bases lay outside the gene matches. The CDR3 covers 18 residues. The germline CDR1 and CDR2 sequences are LNHDA and SQIVND (reference sequence).

The chain links TRBV11-2 to TRBJ2-1, with 10 positions matching TRBD1. CDR3 size: 17 residues. Per germline, CDR1 SGHAT and CDR2 FQNNGV. V trimming: 0 bases; J trimming: 8 bases; junction bases outside the gene matches: 10. CDR3 DNA sequence: TGTGCCAGCAGCTTAGATCTTGTGACAGGGGGCATCTATGAGCAGTTCTTC. It yields the protein CASSLDLVTGGIYEQFF.

The V call is TRBV19, the J call TRBJ2-2; possible D gene TRBD2, 6 bases. Germline V gene data show CDR1 as LNHDA and CDR2 as SQIVND (reference sequence). CDR3 size: 18 residues. The ends were cut back, 5 bases at V and 5 bases at J, with 24 bases in the middle. The CDR3 reads CASSLKSGVLIKTGELFF. CDR3 nucleotide sequence: TGTGCCAGTAGTCTGAAATCGGGGGTCCTGATTAAAACCGGGGAGCTGTTTTTT.

This clone occurred a few times. The chain uses TRBV6-4 and TRBJ1-1; D gene uncertain. Trimming removed 0 bases from V and 5 bases from J, with 7 bases in between. CDR1 MRHNA and CDR2 SNTAGT come from the germline V gene. The CDR3 consists of 13 residues. In DNA, the CDR3 is TGTGCCAGCAGTGACTCGGAGAGAACTGAAGCTTTCTTT. The encoded protein is CASSDSERTEAFF.